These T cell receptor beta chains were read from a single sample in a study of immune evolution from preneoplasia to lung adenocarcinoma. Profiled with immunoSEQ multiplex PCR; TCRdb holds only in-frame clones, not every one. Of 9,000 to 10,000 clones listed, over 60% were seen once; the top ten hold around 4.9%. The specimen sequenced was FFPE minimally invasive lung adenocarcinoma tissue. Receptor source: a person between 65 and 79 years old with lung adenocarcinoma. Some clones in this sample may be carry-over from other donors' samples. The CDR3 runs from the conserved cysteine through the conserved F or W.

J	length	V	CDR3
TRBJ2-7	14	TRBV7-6	CASSDDTGSYEQYF
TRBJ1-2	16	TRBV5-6	CASSLMPSGIDYGYTF
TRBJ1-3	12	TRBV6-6	CASNPSGNTIYF
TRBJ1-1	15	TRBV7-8	CASSARLTSNTEAFF
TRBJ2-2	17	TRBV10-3	CAISVWRGGANTGELFF
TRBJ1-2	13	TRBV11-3	CASSLGGTGGYTF
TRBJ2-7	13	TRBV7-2	CASSFFKGVWQYF
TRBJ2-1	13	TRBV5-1	CASSSPGLAYQFF
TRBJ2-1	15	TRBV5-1	CASSVFHPRGGEQFF
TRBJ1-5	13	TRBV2	CASKEDSNQPQHF
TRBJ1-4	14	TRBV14	CASSQDWGNEKLFF
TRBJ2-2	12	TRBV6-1	CASGKNTGELFF
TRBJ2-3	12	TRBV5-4	CASSLPSDTQYF
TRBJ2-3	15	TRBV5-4	CASSLAREGTDTQYF
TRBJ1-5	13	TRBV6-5	CASSFQGNQPQHF
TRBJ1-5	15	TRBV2	CASNSQGTPNQPQHF
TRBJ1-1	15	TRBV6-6	CASSGPPRGIAEAFF
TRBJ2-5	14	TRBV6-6	CASSSQGAGETQYF
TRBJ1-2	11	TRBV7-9	CASSLRDGYTF
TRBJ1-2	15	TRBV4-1	CASSQVLQGTSGYTF
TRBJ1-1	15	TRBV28	CASSLRWGANTETFF
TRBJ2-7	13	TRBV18	CASSPTPSYEQYF
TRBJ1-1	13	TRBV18	CASSLGRDTETFF
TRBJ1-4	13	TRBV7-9	CASKPTGDEKLFF
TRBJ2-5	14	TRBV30	CAWSPSGVQETQYF
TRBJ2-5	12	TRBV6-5	CASSHLRETQYF
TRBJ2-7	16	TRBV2	CASSRGSSGTLYEQYF
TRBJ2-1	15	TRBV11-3	CASSPLAGVNNEQFF
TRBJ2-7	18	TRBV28	CASSSAGLAGAYTYEQYF
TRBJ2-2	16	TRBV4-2	CASSQDWGANTGELFF